The 3 T cell receptor beta chains listed next were all sequenced from one sample in a study of OX40 agonist ivuxolimab in advanced cancers. Here immunoSEQ multiplex PCR was the method, and the copy in TCRdb shows in-frame clones only, minus some. This table holds tens of thousands of clones, roughly 85% found once. This specimen was CD4+ or CD8+ T cells sorted from blood, taken in a trial of the OX40 agonist ivuxolimab. The source is an adult with an advanced solid tumor such as melanoma, head and neck, liver or kidney cancer.

The chain is built from TRBV5-4 and TRBJ2-7; D may be TRBD2 (6 bases). V was clipped by 0 bases and J by 2 bases, with 12 bases between them. This CDR3 spans 15 amino acids. Germline-derived CDR1 and CDR2 are SGHNT and YYREEE (reference sequence). The CDR3 protein is CASSLGGESTYEQYF. CDR3 sequence (DNA): TGTGCCAGCAGCTTGGGCGGGGAGTCCACCTACGAGCAGTACTTC.

The V call is TRBV9, the J call TRBJ2-2; 11 nucleotides line up with TRBD2. The CDR3 has 16 residues. Germline trimming cut 4 bases from V and 4 bases from J; bases unmatched to any gene: 6. The germline CDR1 and CDR2 sequences are SGDLS and YYNGEE. For the CDR3, the DNA is TGTGCCAGCAGCCAAAGACTAGCGGGATTCACCGGGGAGCTGTTTTTT. This gives the protein CASSQRLAGFTGELFF.

The rearrangement links TRBV7-6 to TRBJ2-3; 7 bases agree with TRBD2. The CDR3 length is 15 residues. The trim removed 4 bases at V and 0 bases at J, leaving 4 bases unmatched. Germline CDR1 SGHVS, CDR2 FNYEAQ. The CDR3 here is CASSSTSPSTDTQYF. The CDR3 region has the DNA TGTGCCAGCAGCTCGACTAGCCCAAGCACAGATACGCAGTATTTT.